This T cell receptor (beta chain) was documented in a study of T cell repertoires in cytomegalovirus infection (dated by TCRdb to between 2019 and 2020). Study-level background: The HLA type of each donor mattered for the analysis, because public TCR beta signatures pointed to carriage of CMV infection along with the matching HLA type. On the study overall, not on this receptor specifically: In both this cohort and an independent cohort of approximately 350 donors, the cumulative frequency of public TCR beta family members distinguished carriers of CMV infection plus the relevant HLA type. In the ex vivo response, HLA-C-restricted CMV-specific TCR beta clonotypes were dominant, and in two of eight donors the single most frequent clonotype came from this HLA-C-restricted group.

Sequencing used an Illumina HiSeq 1500. TCRdb reprocessed the public reads (quality trimming at Q25 with fastp, clone calling with MiXCR) and kept in-frame beta chains. Rows with a matching CDR3 protein are joined into one entry that keeps the most common DNA and genes. For this sample the table gives 500,000 to 600,000 distinct CDR3 sequences, of which approximately 15% were detected only once. 20% to 30% of the sample lies in the top ten. As regards this clonotype: Its binding antigen is unknown. No base qualities exist here, and no much larger clone lies one base off it.

Sequenced sample: CD8+ T cells from PBMCs. The origin of this receptor is a human donor in good health (CMV status not recorded). Some clones in this sample may be carry-over from other donors' samples.

The CDR3 in this case is CASSLSWTEYNSPLHF. Here is the DNA: TGTGCCAGCAGCTTATCATGGACGGAGTATAATTCACCCCTCCACTTT. The chain uses TRBV7-8 and TRBJ1-6; too little of a D gene remains to name it. The CDR3 goes from the cysteine to the phenylalanine over 16 residues. Only the CDR3 portion is preserved as DNA: 48 bases, with reading frame beginning at the first base. CDR1 SGHVS and CDR2 FQNEAQ were looked up in the germline V gene. The V and J ends are trimmed by 2 bases and 4 bases, leaving 12 bases between them.